This TCR beta chain emerged from a study of blood T cell repertoires in COVID-19. Study summary: The cDNA or gDNA used as material had been derived from T cells, B-cell-depleted T cells, or PBMCs.

Recovered status applied to Cohort 3 donors who had two consecutive negative PCRs. It also applied to those with clearance or with symptom resolution. Original analysis: Amplification from reference gene primers served as the basis for estimated nucleated cell counts. Clones were sequenced by immunoSEQ multiplex PCR, and TCRdb holds only the in-frame ones, with some missing. Clone size and the V and J calls come from that table; the DNA yielded D and trimming. The sample carries some 350,000 clones, roughly 87% recorded once. The CDR3 spans 13 residues. Germline V lookup: CDR1 SGDLS, CDR2 YYNGEE. Losses at the gene ends were 0 bases for V and 9 bases for J; bases not matched to a gene: 5.

Sequencing was performed on PBMCs or T cells enriched from blood (not recorded which). The origin of this receptor is a woman aged 30 to 39 who had recovered from COVID-19. The V gene is TRBV9, the J gene TRBJ2-5, with TRBD2 identical over 7 bases. CDR3 sequence: CASSVESAGAQYF. For the CDR3, the DNA is TGTGCCAGCAGCGTAGAATCGGCGGGGGCCCAGTACTTC.